This is a list of T cell receptor beta chains from one sample in a study of blood T cells in healthy people across ages. MiXCR, applied by TCRdb to the 5' RACE reads, yields one record per CDR3 protein. Among 700,000 to 800,000 distinct CDR3 sequences listed, about 42% were seen once. Specimen: blood. These TCRs come from an older woman in good health. Each CDR3 is given with its conserved first and last residue. A D gene is named only where the DNA matches it firmly. Rows give clone size only sometimes, using once, few, many, or a class for an expanded clone.

TRBJ2-3 few . TRBV4-2 CASSQVLGGLGTDTQYF TGTGCCAGCAGCCAAGTTTTGGGGGGGCTTGGCACAGATACGCAGTATTTT
TRBJ2-7 . . TRBV5-1 CASSLAPAEYNEQYF TGCGCCAGCAGCTTGGCCCCAGCGGAGTACAATGAGCAGTACTTC
TRBJ1-4 few . TRBV20-1 CSARAGLKGKLFF TGCAGTGCTAGAGCGGGACTTAAGGGAAAACTGTTTTTT
TRBJ2-1 . . TRBV12-3/TRBV12-4 CASSPQQGGVQETQFF TGTGCCAGCAGTCCCCAGCAGGGTGGGGTCCAAGAGACCCAGTTCTTC
TRBJ2-3 many TRBD2 TRBV3-1 CASSQRGTQYF TGTGCCAGCAGCCAGCGGGGGACGCAGTATTTT
TRBJ2-3 many . TRBV6-1 CASILDRIFTDTQYF TGTGCCAGCATCTTGGACAGAATCTTCACAGATACGCAGTATTTT
TRBJ2-5 . TRBD2 TRBV7-8 CACSLTPSGSYETQYF TGTGCCTGCAGCTTAACCCCTAGCGGGAGTTACGAGACCCAGTACTTC
TRBJ1-5 . . TRBV20-1 CSAPEGSNQPQHF TGCAGTGCCCCGGAGGGGAGCAATCAGCCCCAGCATTTT
TRBJ2-4 . TRBD1 TRBV25-1 CASSHRDSKKNIQYF TGTGCCAGCAGTCACCGGGACAGCAAGAAAAACATTCAGTACTTC
TRBJ2-1 few . TRBV21-1 CASSKAERKISYNEQFF TGTGCCAGCAGCAAAGCGGAGCGGAAAATCTCCTATAATGAGCAGTTCTTC
TRBJ1-1 once TRBD1 TRBV20-1 CSAIRTGGGGTEAFF TGCAGTGCTATCAGGACAGGGGGTGGGGGCACTGAAGCTTTCTTT
TRBJ1-2 once TRBD1 TRBV5-5 CASKGQEHGYTF TGTGCCAGCAAAGGACAGGAACATGGCTACACCTTC
TRBJ2-7 . . TRBV11-2 CASSFSVAPYEQYF TGTGCCAGCAGCTTTTCGGTGGCACCCTACGAGCAGTACTTC
TRBJ2-1 . TRBD2 TRBV20-1 CSAPTSGVFREQFF TGCAGTGCTCCGACTAGCGGGGTGTTCCGTGAGCAGTTCTTC
TRBJ2-7 many TRBD1 TRBV20-1 CSAKQGARYEQYF TGCAGTGCTAAGCAGGGGGCCAGGTACGAGCAGTACTTC
TRBJ1-5 . TRBD1 TRBV20-1 CSTTTGRQPQHF TGCAGTACGACGACAGGGCGCCAGCCCCAGCATTTT
TRBJ1-2 few . TRBV28 CASSRGRIYGYTF TGTGCCAGCAGCCGTGGCAGGATCTATGGCTACACCTTC
TRBJ1-1 . . TRBV20-1 CSARVGVEAFF TGCAGTGCTAGGGTGGGTGTTGAAGCTTTCTTT
TRBJ2-7 . . TRBV13 CASSLQGVREQYF TGTGCCAGCAGCTTACAAGGCGTTCGCGAGCAGTACTTC
TRBJ2-3 . . TRBV2 CASSAGVDTQYF TGTGCCAGCAGTGCAGGGGTAGATACGCAGTATTTT
TRBJ1-5 few TRBD1 TRBV7-8 CASSLAITGGGLINQPQHF TGTGCCAGCAGCTTAGCGATAACAGGGGGCGGGTTAATCAATCAGCCCCAGCATTTT
TRBJ1-5 few TRBD1 TRBV5-1 CASSSTGVNQPQHF TGCGCCAGCAGCTCAACAGGGGTTAATCAGCCCCAGCATTTT
TRBJ2-7 . . TRBV28 CASSLSGGVYEQYF TGTGCCAGCAGTTTATCGGGGGGCGTTTACGAGCAGTACTTC
TRBJ2-1 . TRBD2 TRBV3-1 CASSQELAGGPWQFF TGTGCCAGCAGCCAAGAATTAGCGGGAGGGCCTTGGCAGTTCTTC
TRBJ2-3 many . TRBV29-1 CSVDVGKTDTQYF TGCAGCGTTGATGTGGGGAAGACAGATACGCAGTATTTT
TRBJ2-1 . . TRBV7-9 CASSLARAGHNEQFF TGTGCCAGCAGCTTAGCGCGGGCAGGGCACAATGAGCAGTTCTTC
TRBJ2-1 . TRBD2 TRBV4-3 CASSQGGLWTSGHNEQFF TGCGCCAGCAGCCAAGGTGGGCTTTGGACTAGCGGCCACAATGAGCAGTTCTTC
TRBJ2-1 few TRBD1 TRBV10-3 CAIRAQDRVKEQFF TGTGCCATCAGAGCCCAGGACAGGGTAAAGGAGCAGTTCTTC
TRBJ2-1 . . TRBV7-2 CASSVASLANEQFF TGTGCCAGCAGCGTAGCGTCACTGGCCAATGAGCAGTTCTTC
TRBJ2-7 . . TRBV12-3/TRBV12-4 CASAGSIAEQYF TGTGCCAGCGCGGGCTCTATCGCCGAGCAGTACTTC
TRBJ1-2 few . TRBV7-9 CASSLIAQPNYGYTF TGTGCCAGCAGCCTAATTGCCCAACCCAACTATGGCTACACCTTC
TRBJ2-7 . . TRBV4-1 CASSQSYSYEQYF TGCGCCAGCAGCCAGTCGTATTCCTACGAGCAGTACTTC
TRBJ2-5 few . TRBV20-1 CSARDQVKQETQYF TGCAGTGCTAGAGATCAGGTGAAACAAGAGACCCAGTACTTC
TRBJ2-7 many . TRBV28 CASSLPGYEQYF TGTGCCAGCAGCCTCCCCGGGTACGAGCAGTACTTC
TRBJ2-7 few . TRBV5-1 CASSLAGRLGEQYF TGCGCCAGCAGCTTGGCAGGGAGGCTCGGCGAGCAGTACTTC
TRBJ2-3 few TRBD2 TRBV29-1 CSGKQRGSTDTQYF TGCAGCGGTAAGCAGCGGGGTAGCACAGATACGCAGTATTTT
TRBJ2-7 . . TRBV12-3/TRBV12-4 CASSYIHEQYF TGTGCCAGCAGCTATATCCATGAGCAGTACTTC
TRBJ2-7 few TRBD2 TRBV5-1 CASTPSGENEQYF TGCGCCAGCACACCTAGCGGGGAAAACGAGCAGTACTTC
TRBJ2-3 . . TRBV29-1 CSVPDTQYF TGCAGCGTTCCAGATACGCAGTATTTT
TRBJ1-2 . . TRBV7-8 CASSSETSGRGGYTF TGTGCCAGCAGCTCCGAAACGTCAGGGAGGGGCGGCTACACCTTC
TRBJ2-1 . . TRBV12-3/TRBV12-4 CASSLTAQVYNEQFF TGTGCCAGCAGTTTGACGGCGCAGGTCTACAATGAGCAGTTCTTC
TRBJ2-7 few TRBD1 TRBV12-3/TRBV12-4 CASSPRPGQGAYEQYF TGTGCCAGCAGTCCGAGACCGGGACAGGGGGCTTACGAGCAGTACTTC
TRBJ1-3 . . TRBV7-2 CASRSPTRFGNTIYF TGTGCCAGCCGGTCTCCTACTCGATTCGGAAACACCATATATTTT
TRBJ1-5 . TRBD1 TRBV12-3/TRBV12-4 CASRDRPNQPQHF TGTGCCAGCAGGGACAGGCCCAATCAGCCCCAGCATTTT
TRBJ2-7 . TRBD2 TRBV10-2 CATKLAGGYEQYF TGCGCCACCAAACTAGCGGGGGGTTACGAGCAGTACTTC
TRBJ2-7 . TRBD2 TRBV12-3/TRBV12-4 CASSSRTSGRAAINEQYF TGTGCCAGCAGTTCGCGGACTAGCGGGAGGGCCGCTATTAACGAGCAGTACTTC
TRBJ2-7 . . TRBV7-9 CASSPDTRSYEQYF TGTGCCAGCAGCCCAGACACTCGCTCCTACGAGCAGTACTTC
TRBJ1-5 . . TRBV6-6 CASTVRGDYSNQPQHF TGTGCCAGCACTGTTCGGGGCGACTATAGCAATCAGCCCCAGCATTTT
TRBJ2-3 . . TRBV6-1 CASSTFRTDTQYF TGTGCCAGCAGTACATTTCGTACAGATACGCAGTATTTT
TRBJ2-7 . . TRBV12-3/TRBV12-4 CASSFSWGTRYNEQYF TGTGCCAGCAGTTTCTCGTGGGGGACACGCTACAATGAGCAGTACTTC
TRBJ2-1 . TRBD1 TRBV7-9 CASTMGQGSFDEQFF TGTGCCAGCACCATGGGACAGGGGTCTTTCGATGAGCAGTTCTTC
TRBJ1-1 . . TRBV25-1 CASSEWRGGGVHTEAFF TGTGCCAGCAGTGAATGGAGGGGAGGGGGAGTTCACACTGAAGCTTTCTTT
TRBJ2-7 . . TRBV29-1 CSAGGPGELLDEQYF TGCAGCGCCGGCGGCCCTGGGGAACTTCTTGACGAGCAGTACTTC
TRBJ2-3 . TRBD2 TRBV29-1 CSGTSGSRTDTQYF TGCAGCGGGACTAGCGGGTCCCGCACAGATACGCAGTATTTT
TRBJ2-3 once TRBD2 TRBV7-3 CASSLTGLDVTSTDTQYF TGTGCCAGCAGCTTAACTGGACTAGACGTAACTAGCACAGATACGCAGTATTTT
TRBJ2-1 . TRBD2 TRBV11-3 CASSKAGEGYNEQFF TGTGCCAGCAGCAAAGCGGGGGAGGGATACAATGAGCAGTTCTTC